These T cell receptor beta chains were read from a single sample in a study of blood T cell repertoires in COVID-19. Repertoires were generated with immunoSEQ multiplex PCR, while TCRdb's copy carries only in-frame clones and drops some. The sample gives 150,000 to 200,000 clones, more than 75% of which show up once; roughly 17% is in the top ten. What was sequenced was PBMCs or T cells enriched from blood (not recorded which). These receptors originate from a woman in her forties or fifties who had recovered from COVID-19. Both conserved end residues are part of each CDR3. Each record gives: V gene, J gene, D gene, clone size, CDR3 protein, CDR3 DNA. A D gene is named only where the DNA matches it firmly. A row's size may be missing; if present it is once, few, many or a size class.

v_gene: TRBV3-1/TRBV3-2
j_gene: TRBJ1-6
d_gene: TRBD1
abundance: once
CDR3aa: CASSRGTDSSPLHF
CDR3nt: TGTGCCAGCAGCCGAGGGACAGATTCTTCACCCCTCCACTTT

v_gene: TRBV27
j_gene: TRBJ1-6
d_gene: -
abundance: -
CDR3aa: CASSLRSSPLHF
CDR3nt: TGTGCCAGCAGTTTGAGGAGCTCACCCCTCCACTTT

v_gene: TRBV3-1/TRBV3-2
j_gene: TRBJ1-2
d_gene: TRBD1
abundance: few
CDR3aa: CASSPRFGQEVYYGYTF
CDR3nt: TGTGCCAGCAGCCCCCGGTTCGGACAGGAGGTTTACTATGGCTACACCTTC

v_gene: TRBV9
j_gene: TRBJ2-7
d_gene: -
abundance: -
CDR3aa: CASSPHRGEQYF
CDR3nt: TGTGCCAGCAGCCCCCACCGGGGCGAGCAGTACTTC

v_gene: TRBV28
j_gene: TRBJ1-5
d_gene: TRBD1
abundance: few
CDR3aa: CASSLIGTGQQPQHF
CDR3nt: TGTGCCAGCAGTTTAATAGGGACAGGGCAACAGCCCCAGCATTTT

v_gene: TRBV7-6
j_gene: TRBJ2-1
d_gene: -
abundance: -
CDR3aa: CASSPTPNRYNEQFF
CDR3nt: TGTGCCAGCAGCCCGACACCGAACAGGTACAATGAGCAGTTCTTC

v_gene: TRBV30
j_gene: TRBJ2-3
d_gene: -
abundance: -
CDR3aa: CAWSVTAGLKNTQYF
CDR3nt: TGTGCCTGGAGTGTAACTGCCGGACTTAAGAATACGCAGTATTTT

v_gene: TRBV3-1/TRBV3-2
j_gene: TRBJ2-7
d_gene: -
abundance: -
CDR3aa: CASSQDRGRSYEQYF
CDR3nt: TGTGCCAGCAGCCAAGATAGGGGAAGGTCCTACGAGCAGTACTTC

v_gene: TRBV19
j_gene: TRBJ2-1
d_gene: TRBD1
abundance: -
CDR3aa: CASSIHPGQGSYNEQFF
CDR3nt: TGTGCCAGTAGTATACACCCGGGACAGGGGTCCTACAATGAGCAGTTCTTC

v_gene: TRBV7-9
j_gene: TRBJ2-5
d_gene: TRBD1
abundance: few
CDR3aa: CASSSLDRGETQYF
CDR3nt: TGTGCCAGCAGCTCGTTGGACAGGGGAGAGACCCAGTACTTC

v_gene: TRBV6-2/TRBV6-3
j_gene: TRBJ2-1
d_gene: TRBD2
abundance: -
CDR3aa: CASSYSKVSTGGPSYEQFF
CDR3nt: TGTGCCAGCAGTTACTCGAAGGTGTCAACGGGAGGGCCGTCATATGAGCAGTTCTTC

v_gene: TRBV5-1
j_gene: TRBJ2-1
d_gene: -
abundance: -
CDR3aa: CASSWGAGAYNEQFF
CDR3nt: TGCGCCAGCAGCTGGGGGGCGGGAGCCTACAATGAGCAGTTCTTC

v_gene: TRBV6-5
j_gene: TRBJ2-7
d_gene: TRBD2
abundance: -
CDR3aa: CASSNPGLDAYF
CDR3nt: TGTGCCAGCAGTAACCCGGGACTAGACGCGTACTTC

v_gene: TRBV27
j_gene: TRBJ2-1
d_gene: -
abundance: -
CDR3aa: CASSTISRRNEQFF
CDR3nt: TGTGCCAGCAGTACTATTTCTAGAAGGAATGAGCAGTTCTTC

v_gene: TRBV10-1
j_gene: TRBJ2-4
d_gene: -
abundance: -
CDR3aa: CASSEPENKNIQYF
CDR3nt: TGCGCCAGCAGTGAGCCAGAAAACAAAAACATTCAGTACTTC

v_gene: TRBV11-2
j_gene: TRBJ2-3
d_gene: TRBD2
abundance: -
CDR3aa: CASSPRLAGGSDTQYF
CDR3nt: TGTGCCAGCAGCCCAAGACTAGCGGGAGGATCAGATACGCAGTATTTT

v_gene: TRBV5-1
j_gene: TRBJ1-6
d_gene: TRBD1
abundance: -
CDR3aa: CASSGPGQGNSPLHF
CDR3nt: TGCGCCAGCAGCGGACCGGGACAGGGGAATTCACCCCTCCACTTT

v_gene: TRBV6-5
j_gene: TRBJ1-2
d_gene: TRBD1
abundance: -
CDR3aa: CASSYTGVGGYTF
CDR3nt: TGTGCCAGCAGTTACACAGGGGTAGGTGGCTACACCTTC

v_gene: TRBV7-2
j_gene: TRBJ2-7
d_gene: TRBD1
abundance: -
CDR3aa: CASSPQTGSYEQYF
CDR3nt: TGTGCCAGCAGCCCTCAGACAGGGTCCTACGAGCAGTACTTC

v_gene: TRBV19
j_gene: TRBJ1-2
d_gene: TRBD1
abundance: -
CDR3aa: CASNPTGSNGGYTF
CDR3nt: TGTGCCAGTAACCCGACAGGGTCTAACGGAGGGTACACCTTC

v_gene: TRBV5-4
j_gene: TRBJ1-6
d_gene: TRBD1
abundance: -
CDR3aa: CASSLKQGDSPLHF
CDR3nt: TGTGCCAGCAGCTTGAAACAGGGGGATTCACCCCTCCACTTT

v_gene: TRBV27
j_gene: TRBJ2-1
d_gene: -
abundance: -
CDR3aa: CAIATGSNEQFF
CDR3nt: TGTGCCATCGCGACAGGATCCAATGAGCAGTTCTTC

v_gene: TRBV28
j_gene: TRBJ2-5
d_gene: -
abundance: once
CDR3aa: CASSRPGWETQYF
CDR3nt: TGTGCCAGCTCACGGCCGGGGTGGGAGACCCAGTACTTC

v_gene: TRBV27
j_gene: TRBJ2-7
d_gene: TRBD1
abundance: -
CDR3aa: CASIQPGQGYEQYF
CDR3nt: TGTGCCAGCATTCAACCGGGACAGGGCTACGAGCAGTACTTC